This is a list of T cell receptor beta chains from one sample in a study of blood T cell repertoires in COVID-19. Sequencing was performed with immunoSEQ multiplex PCR; in TCRdb, only in-frame clones are kept and a portion is missing. The data contain 150,000 or so clones, over 85% of them singletons. The sequencing sample was made of peripheral blood. All receptors derive from a man aged 60 to 75 with active or convalescent COVID-19. Both conserved end residues are part of each CDR3. D genes are given only for firm matches. Only part of the rows carry a size: once, few, many, or a class if the clone is expanded.

DNA: TGTGCCAGCAGTTACTCGAATCAGGGAGGGAGCTATGGCTACACCTTC
CDR3: CASSYSNQGGSYGYTF
D: .
size: .
J: TRBJ1-2
V: TRBV6-5
length: 16

DNA: TGTGCCAGCAGTCATGGGGGGGGAAGCTCCTACAATGAGCAGTTCTTC
CDR3: CASSHGGGSSYNEQFF
D: TRBD2
size: .
J: TRBJ2-1
V: TRBV7-2
length: 16

DNA: TGTGCCAGCACCCCTTTTGAGGTCCGATTCTCGAACACTGAAGCTTTCTTT
CDR3: CASTPFEVRFSNTEAFF
D: .
size: .
J: TRBJ1-1
V: TRBV13
length: 17

DNA: TGTGCCATCAGTGCCCAGGGAGGGGAGCTGTTTTTT
CDR3: CAISAQGGELFF
D: .
size: few
J: TRBJ2-2
V: TRBV10-3
length: 12

DNA: TGTGCCAGCAGTTCAACAGGGGAAGAGACCCAGTACTTC
CDR3: CASSSTGEETQYF
D: TRBD1
size: .
J: TRBJ2-5
V: TRBV5-4
length: 13

DNA: TGTGCCAGCAGTTTAAAGGGGATACGAACCGGGAGGCCAGAGACCCAGTACTTC
CDR3: CASSLKGIRTGRPETQYF
D: TRBD2
size: .
J: TRBJ2-5
V: TRBV27
length: 18

DNA: TGTGCCTGGAGTAGGCAGGGTAATCAGCCCCAGCATTTT
CDR3: CAWSRQGNQPQHF
D: .
size: .
J: TRBJ1-5
V: TRBV30
length: 13

DNA: TGTGCCAGCAGTAGACTAGGACAGGGGCATGAAAAACTGTTTTTT
CDR3: CASSRLGQGHEKLFF
D: TRBD1
size: .
J: TRBJ1-4
V: TRBV6-5
length: 15

DNA: TGTGCCAGCAGCGTAGATCCTAAGACCTACGAGCAGTACTTC
CDR3: CASSVDPKTYEQYF
D: .
size: .
J: TRBJ2-7
V: TRBV9
length: 14

DNA: TGTGCCAGCAGTTACACTAGGACAGGGGATAATCAGCCCCAGCATTTT
CDR3: CASSYTRTGDNQPQHF
D: TRBD1
size: few
J: TRBJ1-5
V: TRBV6-5
length: 16

DNA: TGCAGCGTTGGTGGCACTAGCGGATTCTACGAGCAGTACTTC
CDR3: CSVGGTSGFYEQYF
D: TRBD2
size: .
J: TRBJ2-7
V: TRBV29-1
length: 14

DNA: TGTGCCAGCAGTTTCAGGGGGCGACGCGAGCTGTTTTTT
CDR3: CASSFRGRRELFF
D: TRBD1
size: once
J: TRBJ2-2
V: TRBV12-3/TRBV12-4
length: 13

DNA: TGCAGCGTTGCCAGGGGGCTTAGGAACACTGAAGCTTTCTTT
CDR3: CSVARGLRNTEAFF
D: TRBD1
size: .
J: TRBJ1-1
V: TRBV29-1
length: 14

DNA: TGTGCCAGCAGCTTAGTCGCGCGGAGGGACACCGGGGAGCTGTTTTTT
CDR3: CASSLVARRDTGELFF
D: .
size: .
J: TRBJ2-2
V: TRBV7-6
length: 16

DNA: TGTGCCAGCAGCTTAGACAGGGCATACGCTGAAGCTTTCTTT
CDR3: CASSLDRAYAEAFF
D: .
size: .
J: TRBJ1-1
V: TRBV7-2
length: 14

DNA: TGTGCCAGCAGTCGGACATGGGGACAGGGTTACGAGCAGTACTTC
CDR3: CASSRTWGQGYEQYF
D: TRBD1
size: .
J: TRBJ2-7
V: TRBV27
length: 15

DNA: TGTGCCATCAGTGATTTACAGGGGATTGGTTATGGCTACACCTTC
CDR3: CAISDLQGIGYGYTF
D: TRBD1
size: .
J: TRBJ1-2
V: TRBV10-3
length: 15

DNA: TGTGCCATCAGAGAAACAGGGGTCACCGGGGAGCTGTTTTTT
CDR3: CAIRETGVTGELFF
D: TRBD1
size: .
J: TRBJ2-2
V: TRBV10-3
length: 14

DNA: TGTGCCAGCTCACCTCTGGACAGCAACACCGGGGAGCTGTTTTTT
CDR3: CASSPLDSNTGELFF
D: .
size: .
J: TRBJ2-2
V: TRBV18
length: 15

DNA: TGTGCCTGGTCGGGCAATGAGCAGTTCTTC
CDR3: CAWSGNEQFF
D: .
size: .
J: TRBJ2-1
V: TRBV30
length: 10

DNA: TGTGCCAGCTCACTACATAACAGGGAGGGTCAGCCCCAGCATTTT
CDR3: CASSLHNREGQPQHF
D: .
size: once
J: TRBJ1-5
V: TRBV18
length: 15

DNA: TGCGCCAGCAGCGGCACGGGGGTCCCGAACACTGAAGCTTTCTTT
CDR3: CASSGTGVPNTEAFF
D: .
size: .
J: TRBJ1-1
V: TRBV5-1
length: 15

DNA: TGCGCCAGCAGCCATTCCGAGGACAGGGGGGGGGAAAAACTGTTTTTT
CDR3: CASSHSEDRGGEKLFF
D: TRBD1
size: .
J: TRBJ1-4
V: TRBV4-1
length: 16

DNA: TGTGCCAGCAGCCACCAAAGACTAGCGGGAGCCACCGGGGAGCTGTTTTTT
CDR3: CASSHQRLAGATGELFF
D: TRBD2
size: .
J: TRBJ2-2
V: TRBV28
length: 17

DNA: TGTGCCAGCAGTAGCCTCCTCTCCTACAATGAGCAGTTCTTC
CDR3: CASSSLLSYNEQFF
D: .
size: .
J: TRBJ2-1
V: TRBV27
length: 14